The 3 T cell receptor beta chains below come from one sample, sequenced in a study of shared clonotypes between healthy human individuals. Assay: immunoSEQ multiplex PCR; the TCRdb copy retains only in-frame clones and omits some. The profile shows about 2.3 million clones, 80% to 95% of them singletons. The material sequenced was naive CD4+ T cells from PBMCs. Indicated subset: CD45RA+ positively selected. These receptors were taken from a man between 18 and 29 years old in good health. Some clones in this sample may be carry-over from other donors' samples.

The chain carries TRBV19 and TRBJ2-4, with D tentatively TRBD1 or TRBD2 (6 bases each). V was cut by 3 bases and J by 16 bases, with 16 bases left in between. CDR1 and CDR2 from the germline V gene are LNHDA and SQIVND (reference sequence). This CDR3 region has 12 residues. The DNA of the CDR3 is TGTGCCAGTAGTATGGGTGGGGGGCGTAAATACTTC. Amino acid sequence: CASSMGGGRKYF.

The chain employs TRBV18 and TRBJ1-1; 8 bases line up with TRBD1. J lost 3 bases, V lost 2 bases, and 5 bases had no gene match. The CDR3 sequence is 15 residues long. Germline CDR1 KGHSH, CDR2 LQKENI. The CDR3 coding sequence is TGTGCCAGCTCACCAATGACAGGGGATCACACTGAAGCTTTCTTT. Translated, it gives CASSPMTGDHTEAFF.

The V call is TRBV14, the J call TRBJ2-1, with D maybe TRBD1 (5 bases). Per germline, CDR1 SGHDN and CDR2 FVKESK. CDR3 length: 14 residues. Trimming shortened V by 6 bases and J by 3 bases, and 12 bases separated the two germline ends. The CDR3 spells CASSAGWVYNEQFF. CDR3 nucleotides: TGTGCCAGCAGTGCAGGGTGGGTCTACAATGAGCAGTTCTTC.